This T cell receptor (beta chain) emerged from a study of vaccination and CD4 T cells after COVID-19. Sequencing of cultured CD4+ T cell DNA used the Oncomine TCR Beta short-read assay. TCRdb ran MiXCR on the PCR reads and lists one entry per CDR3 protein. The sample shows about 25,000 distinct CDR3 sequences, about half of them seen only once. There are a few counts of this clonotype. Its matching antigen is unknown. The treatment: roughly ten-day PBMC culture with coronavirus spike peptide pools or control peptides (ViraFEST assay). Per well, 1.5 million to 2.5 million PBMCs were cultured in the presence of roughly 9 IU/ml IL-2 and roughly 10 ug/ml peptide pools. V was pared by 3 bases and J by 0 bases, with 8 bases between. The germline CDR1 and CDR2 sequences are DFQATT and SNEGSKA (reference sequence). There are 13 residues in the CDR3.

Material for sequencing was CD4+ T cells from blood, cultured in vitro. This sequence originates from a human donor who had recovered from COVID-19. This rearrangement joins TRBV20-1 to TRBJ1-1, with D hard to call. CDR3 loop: CSARSLMNTEAFF. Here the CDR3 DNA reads TGCAGTGCTAGGTCGCTGATGAACACTGAAGCTTTCTTT.